This TCR beta chain was observed in a study of blood T cell repertoires in COVID-19. At the level of the study: PBMCs, B-cell-depleted T cells, or T cells were the source of the cDNA or gDNA that made up the material.

The table lists this clone with a count of one. Participant-reported clinical history was the basis for cohort assignment. Original handling: The authors estimated nucleated cell counts from reference gene primer amplification. Measured with immunoSEQ multiplex PCR; TCRdb has only the in-frame clones, and not every one. Clone size and the V and J calls come from that table; the DNA yielded D and trimming. Among hundreds of thousands of clones listed, roughly 89% were seen once. The clonotype originates from a woman aged 50 to 60 who had been exposed to COVID-19. The material sequenced was PBMCs or T cells enriched from blood (not recorded which).

The CDR3, as DNA: TGTGCCAGCAGTGTGGAGCGTCAGCCCCAGCATTTT. As protein: CASSVERQPQHF. The J gene is TRBJ1-5, the V gene TRBV2; no clear D. The CDR3 covers 12 residues. Looked up from germline, CDR1 is SNHLY and CDR2 is FYNNEI. V gave up 4 bases and J gave up 6 bases, with 7 bases separating them.